This T cell receptor (beta chain) was sequenced for a study of shared clonotypes between healthy human individuals. Study conclusions and caveats: When naive CD4 clonotypes were compared across a few donors, 4% to 5.5% were shared. There were few donors, and this limited the genetic and exposure-history diversity represented.

Assay: immunoSEQ multiplex PCR; the TCRdb copy retains only in-frame clones and omits some. The data contain some 1,400,000 clones, around 97% of them singletons. About this clone: Its antigen is not identified.

The length of the CDR3 is 14 residues. Germline CDR1 SNHLY, CDR2 FYNNEI. With V trimmed by 8 bases and J by 3 bases, 8 bases remained unmatched. This sequence was found in a man aged 30-40 years in good health. The sequencing sample was made of naive CD4+ T cells sorted from blood. Specified subset: CD45RA+ positively selected. V usage is TRBV2 and J usage is TRBJ2-7, with 9 bases identical to TRBD1. The CDR3 bases are TGTGCCAGCTCCGGACAGGGGTCCCTCTACGAGCAGTACTTC. This gives the protein CASSGQGSLYEQYF.